These T cell receptor beta chains were read from a single sample in a study of T cell changes during pregnancy in multiple sclerosis. Produced via immunoSEQ multiplex PCR; TCRdb's table is partial and in-frame only. The sample has about 40,000 clones, around 90% seen once; the top ten hold under 15%. The sequencing here drew on CD8+ T cells from peripheral blood mononuclear cells, taken in the first trimester of pregnancy. These TCRs come from a female donor with multiple sclerosis, enrolled in a pregnancy study. Each CDR3 is given with its conserved first and last residue. A D gene is named only where the DNA matches it firmly. Expanded clones are given a class, and other clones once, few, many or no size at all.

d_gene	v_gene	j_gene	abundance	CDR3aa	CDR3nt
TRBD1	TRBV15	TRBJ1-4	-	CATSRDDDRVRGLFF	TGTGCCACCAGCAGAGACGATGACAGGGTACGGGGTCTCTTTTTT
-	TRBV29-1	TRBJ1-3	once	CSVIPAVRSGNTIYF	TGCAGCGTCATTCCCGCCGTGCGCTCTGGAAACACCATATATTTT
TRBD1	TRBV5-1	TRBJ2-7	-	CASSLEGQWGFYEQYF	TGCGCCAGCAGCTTGGAGGGACAGTGGGGCTTCTACGAGCAGTACTTC
-	TRBV2	TRBJ2-2	once	CASSGGGARPAGELFF	TGTGCCAGCAGCGGAGGGGGGGCGAGACCGGCCGGGGAGCTGTTTTTT
-	TRBV28	TRBJ2-5	-	CASSSGTLGGETQYF	TGTGCCAGCAGTTCCGGGACCCTCGGAGGGGAGACCCAGTACTTC
-	TRBV19	TRBJ1-5	-	CASSISPYSNQPQHF	TGTGCCAGTAGTATATCCCCTTATAGCAATCAGCCCCAGCATTTT
-	TRBV20-1	TRBJ1-3	-	CSAVRGGTIYF	TGCAGTGCAGTCAGGGGTGGCACCATATATTTT
-	TRBV5-1	TRBJ1-1	-	CASSSADTGLNTEAFF	TGCGCCAGCAGTTCGGCGGATACAGGATTGAACACTGAAGCTTTCTTT
-	TRBV2	TRBJ1-5	-	CASSEYSNQPQHF	TGTGCCAGCAGTGAATATAGCAATCAGCCCCAGCATTTT
-	TRBV6-6	TRBJ1-4	once	CASKAGNEKLFF	TGTGCCAGCAAGGCAGGAAACGAAAAACTGTTTTTT
-	TRBV6-5	TRBJ2-3	-	CASSLEAQGTDTQYF	TGTGCCAGCAGCCTAGAGGCCCAGGGAACAGATACGCAGTATTTT
TRBD2	TRBV30	TRBJ2-7	-	CAWRGTSASYEQYF	TGTGCCTGGAGAGGGACTAGCGCTTCCTACGAGCAGTACTTC
TRBD2	TRBV4-2	TRBJ2-7	-	CASSQDPSGGESSYEQYF	TGTGCCAGCAGCCAAGATCCTAGCGGGGGGGAAAGCTCCTACGAGCAGTACTTC
-	TRBV5-1	TRBJ2-7	-	CASSLEFGEITYEQYF	TGCGCCAGCAGCTTGGAGTTCGGAGAAATTACCTACGAGCAGTACTTC
TRBD1	TRBV6-5	TRBJ1-6	-	CASSYWTGGDSPLHF	TGTGCCAGCAGTTACTGGACAGGGGGCGATTCACCCCTCCACTTT
TRBD2	TRBV13	TRBJ2-7	-	CASSLRWAGEVVDEQYF	TGTGCCAGCAGCCTCCGGTGGGCGGGGGAAGTCGTTGACGAGCAGTACTTC
TRBD2	TRBV9	TRBJ2-5	-	CASSISGGTGETQYF	TGTGCCAGCAGCATTAGCGGGGGGACCGGAGAGACCCAGTACTTC
-	TRBV5-1	TRBJ1-4	-	CASSLGTASNEKLFF	TGCGCCAGCAGCTTGGGGACAGCCTCTAATGAAAAACTGTTTTTT
-	TRBV27	TRBJ2-1	few	CAAGGTVYNEQFF	TGTGCCGCGGGCGGGACAGTTTACAATGAGCAGTTCTTC
TRBD2	TRBV11-1	TRBJ2-5	-	CASSEIAGGRETQYF	TGTGCCAGCAGCGAGATAGCGGGGGGGCGAGAGACCCAGTACTTC
-	TRBV27	TRBJ2-7	-	CASSSSPTTSYEQYF	TGTGCCAGCAGTTCCTCACCGACTACAAGCTACGAGCAGTACTTC
-	TRBV10-3	TRBJ2-7	-	CAISESGQGYYEQYF	TGTGCCATCAGTGAGTCGGGACAAGGATACTACGAGCAGTACTTC
TRBD1	TRBV5-1	TRBJ1-1	-	CASIPGRTGVNTEAFF	TGCGCCAGCATCCCCGGTCGGACAGGGGTGAACACTGAAGCTTTCTTT
-	TRBV9	TRBJ2-3	-	CASSLRWDTPSDTQYF	TGTGCCAGCAGCCTTCGGTGGGACACCCCGTCGGATACGCAGTATTTT
-	TRBV2	TRBJ1-4	-	CASSQRGTNEKLFF	TGTGCCAGCAGTCAAAGGGGAACTAATGAAAAACTGTTTTTT
-	TRBV13	TRBJ1-1	-	CASSFGDRNTEAFF	TGTGCCAGCAGCTTCGGTGACAGAAACACTGAAGCTTTCTTT
-	TRBV7-6	TRBJ1-1	-	CASSWGQLNTEAFF	TGTGCCAGCAGCTGGGGGCAATTGAACACTGAAGCTTTCTTT
TRBD2	TRBV11-2	TRBJ2-3	-	CASSLAGGRDTQYF	TGTGCCAGCAGCCTAGCGGGGGGGCGAGATACGCAGTATTTT
-	TRBV29-1	TRBJ1-1	once	CSVEDPGRENTEAFF	TGCAGCGTTGAAGATCCCGGGCGGGAGAACACTGAAGCTTTCTTT
TRBD1	TRBV13	TRBJ1-5	-	CASSPGQGSQPQHF	TGTGCCAGCAGCCCGGGACAGGGCAGTCAGCCCCAGCATTTT
TRBD1	TRBV19	TRBJ2-7	once	CASSMAGTAYEQYF	TGTGCCAGTAGTATGGCCGGGACAGCCTACGAGCAGTACTTC
-	TRBV9	TRBJ2-3	-	CASSVVEGAGDTQYF	TGTGCCAGCAGCGTAGTGGAAGGGGCAGGAGATACGCAGTATTTT
-	TRBV6-6	TRBJ1-1	once	CASSADPGQSTEAFF	TGTGCCAGCAGTGCAGATCCGGGACAAAGCACTGAAGCTTTCTTT
-	TRBV7-9	TRBJ1-4	-	CASSLIGPGGDEKLFF	TGTGCCAGCAGCTTAATCGGTCCGGGCGGGGATGAAAAACTGTTTTTT
TRBD2	TRBV13	TRBJ2-1	-	CASTEGLAYNEQFF	TGTGCCAGCACCGAAGGACTAGCTTACAATGAGCAGTTCTTC
-	TRBV7-6	TRBJ2-3	-	CASRAGGGLSTDTQYF	TGTGCCAGCAGAGCCGGGGGAGGCCTTAGCACAGATACGCAGTATTTT
TRBD2	TRBV10-2	TRBJ2-5	-	CASSSGGAPETQYF	TGCGCCAGCAGTTCGGGGGGGGCCCCAGAGACCCAGTACTTC
TRBD1	TRBV7-7	TRBJ2-5	-	CASSRQGVETQYF	TGTGCTAGCAGCCGACAGGGAGTAGAGACCCAGTACTTC
TRBD2	TRBV19	TRBJ2-1	once	CASSIELAGGLNEQFF	TGTGCCAGTAGTATAGAACTAGCGGGGGGGCTTAATGAGCAGTTCTTC
TRBD1	TRBV5-5	TRBJ1-5	-	CASSTDRGSNQPQHF	TGTGCCAGCAGCACCGACAGGGGGAGCAATCAGCCCCAGCATTTT
-	TRBV27	TRBJ2-1	-	CASSPSGTLYNEQFF	TGTGCCAGCAGTCCCTCCGGGACACTCTACAATGAGCAGTTCTTC
-	TRBV7-9	TRBJ2-7	-	CAGGTDLREEQYF	TGTGCCGGAGGGACAGACCTTCGTGAGGAGCAGTACTTC
-	TRBV4-1	TRBJ1-4	-	CASRGQIGDEKLFF	TGCGCCAGCCGCGGACAGATAGGGGATGAAAAACTGTTTTTT
-	TRBV4-1	TRBJ2-3	-	CASSQGPSKDTQYF	TGCGCCAGCAGCCAAGGTCCTAGTAAAGATACGCAGTATTTT
TRBD1	TRBV15	TRBJ1-5	-	CATSRGPNQPQHF	TGTGCCACTAGCAGGGGGCCCAATCAGCCCCAGCATTTT
-	TRBV19	TRBJ1-3	-	CASKMAGVYSGNTIYF	TGTGCCAGTAAAATGGCCGGAGTTTACTCTGGAAACACCATATATTTT
TRBD1	TRBV7-9	TRBJ2-1	few	CASSRLTGGTFNEQFF	TGTGCCAGCAGCCGCCTGACAGGGGGCACGTTCAATGAGCAGTTCTTC
TRBD2	TRBV27	TRBJ2-6	-	CASHHGGGSGANVLTF	TGTGCCAGCCATCATGGGGGGGGCTCTGGGGCCAACGTCCTGACTTTC
-	TRBV6-1	TRBJ1-3	-	CASSESASSSGNTIYF	TGTGCCAGCAGTGAATCCGCCTCCAGCTCTGGAAACACCATATATTTT
TRBD2	TRBV4-2	TRBJ2-7	-	CASSQDASGGPYEQYF	TGTGCCAGCAGCCAAGATGCTAGCGGGGGGCCCTACGAGCAGTACTTC
TRBD2	TRBV5-1	TRBJ2-5	-	CASSLVRGGPETQYF	TGCGCCAGCAGCTTGGTGCGGGGGGGCCCAGAGACCCAGTACTTC
-	TRBV27	TRBJ2-5	-	CASSLRDNQETQYF	TGTGCCAGCAGTTTACGGGACAACCAAGAGACCCAGTACTTC
TRBD1	TRBV2	TRBJ2-6	-	CASSDRTGQRHGANVLTF	TGTGCCAGCAGTGACAGGACAGGGCAACGACATGGGGCCAACGTCCTGACTTTC
-	TRBV4-2	TRBJ2-2	-	CASSTRLVAGELFF	TGTGCCAGCAGCACACGACTAGTAGCCGGGGAGCTGTTTTTT
-	TRBV6-6	TRBJ2-7	-	CASSYGQSYEQYF	TGTGCCAGCAGTTATGGGCAGAGCTACGAGCAGTACTTC